This entry lists 17 T cell receptor beta chains sequenced from one sample in a study of Ad26.COV2.S vaccination and SARS-CoV-2 variants. Treatment here: roughly 18 received Ad26.COV2.S at low or high dose, single or two shots; about 5 received placebo; per-sample allocation not given. Samples were taken on day 63 after the first vaccine or placebo injection. The assay was immunoSEQ multiplex PCR, and TCRdb's table has in-frame clones only and misses some. The table shows about 350,000 clones, with roughly 84% occurring only once. The sequencing used peripheral blood, collected in a trial of Ad26.COV2.S vaccine versus placebo. Source of these receptors: a person aged 18 to 65 who received the Ad26.COV2.S COVID-19 vaccine or a placebo.

The chain employs TRBV3-1 (or the pseudogene TRBV3-2) and TRBJ2-1; a possible D gene is TRBD2 (5 bases). The V and J ends lost 0 bases and 5 bases respectively, with 17 bases between them. There are 17 residues in the CDR3. Germline assignment: CDR1 LGHDT and CDR2 YNNKEL (reference sequence). The CDR3 DNA reads TGTGCCAGCAGCCAAGATGTCGGGCCTAGCAGCGACAATGAGCAGTTCTTC. It specifies CASSQDVGPSSDNEQFF.

This clone was seen only a few times. The genes are TRBV28 and TRBJ2-5, with D perhaps matching TRBD1 or TRBD2 (7 bases each). CDR1 and CDR2 from the germline V gene are MDHEN and SYDVKM. V was shortened by 2 bases and J by 5 bases, with 15 bases between the two germline ends. CDR3 size: 15 residues. CDR3 protein: CASSLRHRGGETQYF. The CDR3 bases are TGTGCCAGCAGTTTACGCCACAGGGGAGGGGAGACCCAGTACTTC.

V gene TRBV12-5 combines with J gene TRBJ1-5, with D possibly TRBD1 on 6 matching bases. The CDR3 is 13 amino acids. Per the germline V gene, CDR1 is LGHNT and CDR2 is FRNRAP. V dropped 1 base and J dropped 9 bases, with 10 bases sitting between them. The CDR3 loop reads CASGLGAGAPQHF. Written as DNA, the CDR3 is TGTGCTAGTGGTTTGGGGGCAGGGGCGCCCCAGCATTTT.

This rearrangement joins TRBV2 to TRBJ1-4; D gene unclear. Deletions cut 2 bases from V and 2 bases from J, with 9 bases between. The CDR3 runs 15 residues. CDR1 is SNHLY, CDR2 FYNNEI, per germline. The CDR3 here is CASSEYASTNEKLFF. DNA of the CDR3: TGTGCCAGCAGTGAATATGCGTCGACTAATGAAAAACTGTTTTTT.

The chain recombines TRBV5-5 with TRBJ2-3, with D perhaps being TRBD1 or TRBD2 (5 bases each). The CDR3 runs to 17 residues. The V end was cut by 0 bases, the J end by 2 bases, with 16 bases between. The V gene's germline CDR1 is SGHKS and CDR2 YYEKEE (reference sequence). CDR3: CASSLAGSSTYTDTQYF. The CDR3 bases are TGTGCCAGCAGCTTGGCAGGGAGCTCAACCTACACAGATACGCAGTATTTT.

The rearrangement joins TRBV19 to TRBJ2-3; D remains ambiguous. The CDR3 is 15 amino acids. Trimming pared 0 bases from V and 2 bases from J, leaving 9 bases between. Germline V gene data show CDR1 as LNHDA and CDR2 as SQIVND (reference sequence). CDR3 sequence: CASSIDLADTDTQYF. In DNA form, the CDR3 reads TGTGCCAGTAGTATAGATCTTGCGGACACAGATACGCAGTATTTT.

The chain couples TRBV29-1 to TRBJ2-7; 7 positions agree with TRBD2. Germline V gene data show CDR1 as SQVTM and CDR2 as ANQGSEA. V trimming: 6 bases; J trimming: 5 bases; junction bases outside the gene matches: 7. The CDR3 is 12 amino acids. CDR3 loop: CSVAGLSNEQYF. CDR3 sequence (DNA): TGCAGCGTGGCGGGACTATCCAACGAGCAGTACTTC.

This clone was found once. The V gene is TRBV28, the J gene TRBJ2-7, with D uncertain. Germline V gene lookup returns CDR1 MDHEN and CDR2 SYDVKM. This CDR3 comprises 15 residues. Deletions cut 1 base from V and 7 bases from J, with 17 bases between. CDR3 DNA: TGTGCCAGCAGTTTATTGCGTCTGCCAGGAAGGGAGCAGTACTTC. Translation gives CASSLLRLPGREQYF.

In this sample, this clone turned up once. The chain links TRBV5-1 to TRBJ2-5; a possible D gene is TRBD1 (6 bases). The germline V gene encodes CDR1 SGHRS and CDR2 YFSETQ. The CDR3 is 14 amino acids. Trimming left V 5 bases short and J 2 bases short, with 13 bases between. In nucleotides, the CDR3 is TGCGCCAGCAGTCTACAGGGTCAGCAAGAGACCCAGTACTTC. Its protein product is CASSLQGQQETQYF.

This rearrangement joins TRBV9 to TRBJ1-1; D is ambiguous. Per the germline V gene, CDR1 is SGDLS and CDR2 is YYNGEE. This CDR3 region has 16 residues. Trimming left V 3 bases short and J 1 base short, with 16 bases between. As DNA, the CDR3 is TGTGCCAGCAGCGGCCAACTGCCGGGCGCGAACACTGAAGCTTTCTTT. The encoded protein is CASSGQLPGANTEAFF. Variable domain in full (rest from reference TRBV9 and TRBJ1-1): DSGVTQTPKHLITATGQRVTLRCSPRSGDLSVYWYQQSLDQGLQFLIQYYNGEERAKGNILERFSAQQFPDLHSELNLSSLELGDSALYFCASSGQLPGANTEAFFGQGTRLTVV.

The CDR3 nucleotides are TGTGCCAGCAGTGCTCTAGCTCCCTACGAGCAGTACTTC. It specifies CASSALAPYEQYF. The rearrangement links TRBV2 to TRBJ2-7; TRBD2 is a possible D gene (5 bases). Between the trimmed V and J ends, which lost 4 bases and 2 bases, there was a span of 9 bases. Germline values: CDR1 SNHLY, CDR2 FYNNEI. The CDR3 contains 13 residues.

The chain joins TRBV7-9 to TRBJ2-1, with D hard to call. The germline CDR1 and CDR2 sequences are SEHNR and FQNEAQ (reference sequence). Trimming shortened V by 5 bases and J by 2 bases, and 10 bases separated the two germline ends. The CDR3 loop spans 14 amino acids. The CDR3 region is CASSHEGAYNEQFF. CDR3 nucleotides: TGTGCCAGCAGCCATGAAGGTGCCTACAATGAGCAGTTCTTC.

V gene TRBV19 combines with J gene TRBJ2-7; 11 bases are shared with TRBD2. Germline V lookup: CDR1 LNHDA, CDR2 SQIVND (reference sequence). With V trimmed by 4 bases and J by 3 bases, 2 bases remained unmatched. This CDR3 comprises 14 residues. DNA of the CDR3: TGTGCCAGTAGTAGGGGACTAGCGGACTACGAGCAGTACTTC. Translation: CASSRGLADYEQYF.

The chain carries TRBV5-6 and TRBJ1-1; D unresolved. V was clipped by 0 bases and J by 10 bases, with 16 bases between them. Per the germline V gene, CDR1 is SGHDT and CDR2 is YYEEEE. This CDR3 comprises 14 residues. CDR3 in amino acids: CASSLGTLNLGAFF. The CDR3 region has the DNA TGTGCCAGCAGCTTGGGGACTCTAAACCTGGGAGCTTTCTTT.

This clone was seen just once. CDR3 DNA: TGCGCCAGCAGTCAAACCTACTCTGGGGCCAACGTCCTGACTTTC. Its protein is CASSQTYSGANVLTF. V and J are TRBV5-1 and TRBJ2-6, with D uncertain. The V end was cut by 5 bases, the J end by 0 bases, with 9 bases between. The germline gives CDR1 SGHRS, CDR2 YFSETQ. The CDR3 runs 15 residues.

The chain joins TRBV18 to TRBJ2-7, with 7 bases that match TRBD1. This CDR3 is 14 amino acids long. Germline V lookup: CDR1 KGHSH, CDR2 LQKENI. With V trimmed by 5 bases and J by 2 bases, 6 bases remained unmatched. CDR3 coding DNA: TGTGCCAGCTCAATTGGACAGGTCCCCTACGAGCAGTACTTC. Its translation: CASSIGQVPYEQYF. Filled out from reference TRBV18 and TRBJ2-7, the complete variable domain reads NAGVMQNPRHLVRRRGQEARLRCSPMKGHSHVYWYRQLPEEGLKFMVYLQKENIIDESGMPKERFSAEFPKEGPSILRIQQVVRGDSAAYFCASSIGQVPYEQYFGPGTRLTVT.

The chain employs TRBV7-2 and TRBJ1-2, with 7 positions matching TRBD1. The CDR3 has 14 amino acids. The V and J ends lost 5 bases and 7 bases, in that order; junction bases with no gene match: 10. Germline values: CDR1 SGHTA, CDR2 FQGNSA. Here the CDR3 reads CASSPPDRVRGYTF. For the CDR3, the DNA is TGTGCCAGCAGCCCCCCAGACAGGGTCCGTGGCTACACCTTC.